Detailed here is one T cell receptor (beta chain). This specimen belongs to a study of T cell changes during pregnancy in multiple sclerosis. TCRdb keeps only in-frame clones here, not all; method: immunoSEQ multiplex PCR. The sample lists 40,000 or so clones; roughly nine tenths were seen once. V lost 1 base, J lost 5 bases, and 12 bases lay in between. The CDR3 covers 15 residues. Germline V gene sequence: CDR1 MDHEN, CDR2 SYDVKM. The chain uses TRBV28 and TRBJ2-1; D might be TRBD2 (5 bases). Sequencing was performed on CD4+ T cells from peripheral blood mononuclear cells, taken in the third trimester of pregnancy. The sequence was collected from a female donor in good health, enrolled as a control in a pregnancy study. The CDR3 reads CASSLSGIGNNEQFF. CDR3 bases: TGTGCCAGCAGTTTATCCGGGATAGGTAACAATGAGCAGTTCTTC.